This TCR gamma chain was profiled in a study of intestinal T cells in coeliac disease (dated by TCRdb to 2018 to 2021). Study-wide context: In the TRG cohort, the mean age of coeliac patients was around 17 years compared with approximately 50 years for controls, so the coeliac patients were much younger than the controls. The TCR-delta (TRD) cohort comprised duodenal biopsies from 11 coeliac disease patients and 11 non-coeliac controls. A second, larger TCR-gamma (TRG) cohort comprised duodenal biopsies from around 35 coeliac disease patients and approximately 20 non-coeliac controls. Findings and caveats that apply to the study as a whole: Of around 54 biopsies, around 50 (roughly 94%) were correctly classified by TRG clustering, which had a reported leave-one-out accuracy of about 87%. A significant age difference was observed between coeliac and control groups, although significant classification was not yielded by an age-split analysis. Repeated CDR3 amino acid sequences could not be distinguished from PCR duplicates. In training, clustering based on TRD kmers put all 20 or so biopsies in the right class, and the reported leave-one-out accuracy was around 90%. FFPE-derived DNA was found to be relatively degraded, and loss of a proportion of TCR sequences in each sample was likely caused by this degradation.

Remarks on this clone: It has no known antigen specificity. The junction does not match germline at one end; this may be a read error.

Preparation of the library involved multiplex PCR. For sequencing, an Ion Torrent PGM was employed. The LymphoTrack kit, which has primers carrying Illumina adapters, was used to amplify TRG repertoires from approximately 0.2 ug of biopsy DNA. TRG amplicons were purified using AMPure XP beads, were quantified on a 2100 Bioanalyzer, and were pooled equimolarly. Sequencing of TRG libraries was performed on an Ion PGM instrument. In the source study's methods: Using FastX, any read was removed if more than 10% of its nucleotides had quality scores below the third quartile calculated per patient. IMGT/HighV-QUEST was used to align the reads, assigning V, D and J genes, identifying CDR3 regions and assessing functionality. Sequences were converted to amino acids, and every sequence predicted to be non-functional was removed. CDR3s were split into kmers, with and without positional annotation; kmer frequencies underwent PCA, and samples were clustered using all 1023 combinations of PCs 1-10. Leave-one-out cross-validation was used to validate the classification, with parameters re-optimised on the remaining samples in each round. Shannon diversity was calculated using the vegan R package from repeated random subsamples equal to the lowest read count. TCRdb called clones afresh from the public reads with CATT; identical DNA rows were later merged. The V and J calls follow TCRdb's processing rather than the paper's. The sample table contains 650 to 800 gamma-chain clones; only one count was recorded for 45% to 50% of them. The ten biggest clones cover roughly 21% of the sample.

Genomic DNA was extracted with the QIAamp DNA FFPE tissue kit from ten 5-um FFPE scrolls per case. Classification of coeliac disease based on the TCR repertoire was tested using fully anonymised formalin-fixed paraffin-embedded duodenal biopsies that were surplus to diagnostic needs. Reading from cysteine to phenylalanine, the CDR3 counts 14 amino acids. The kept DNA is CDR3 alone, 42 bases in frame from the first base. The germline V gene (reference sequence) specifies GITISATS as CDR1 and ISYDGTV as CDR2. The chain uses TRGV9 and TRGJP. The TCR comes from a human donor with celiac disease. Sequences were obtained from a duodenal biopsy. The CDR3 in this case is CALWEVRELGKKVF. Read as DNA, the sequence is TGTGCCTTGTGGGAGGTGCGGGAGTTGGGCAAAAAGGTGTTC.